By its share, the clone carrying this TCR beta chain is medium-sized. Its matching antigen is unknown. This sample was taken from a study of breast tumors, draining lymph nodes, adjacent tissues. Points from the study as a whole: Tumor repertoires ranked between lymph nodes and nontumor tissue in diversity, with V and J gene preferences. Compared with basal-like, luminal-like tumors shared significantly more repertoire with nontumor tissue.

TCRdb ran MiXCR on the multiplex PCR reads and lists one entry per CDR3 protein. The sample holds about 35,000 distinct CDR3 sequences; over 30% are singletons and the top ten take roughly a tenth. The CDR3 has 17 residues. V dropped 5 bases and J dropped 4 bases, with 21 bases sitting between them. CDR1 and CDR2 (germline): SEHNR, FQNEAQ (reference sequence). The chain has TRBV7-9 and TRBJ2-1; no definite D call. The receptor comes from a female donor with breast cancer. Some clones in this sample may be carry-over from other donors' samples. Sequenced sample: breast tumor tissue. This chain's CDR3 is CASSINPPGDPYNEQFF. CDR3 in DNA: TGTGCCAGCAGCATCAACCCCCCAGGAGACCCTTACAATGAGCAGTTCTTC.